This paragraph covers one TCR beta chain sequence. Its specificity is unknown. The entry originates in a study of T cells in Graves' hyperthyroidism and ophthalmopathy. Study findings and constraints: Ophthalmopathy was told apart from stable hyperthyroidism by a 13 V-J model. Before onset, ophthalmopathy was predicted by the model a median approximately 6.5 months earlier. Blood also showed most of the thyroid clonotypes that were expanded above 0.001.

The source material, RNA transcripts, was used to amplify TCR beta CDR3 regions. Researchers ran a first-round RT-PCR on the TCR CDR3 using the HTBI primer set. TCRdb re-derived calls from the multiplex PCR reads in MiXCR, one entry per CDR3 protein. This table holds approximately 700,000 distinct CDR3 sequences, around 15% found once. Trimming pared 7 bases from V and 9 bases from J, leaving 24 bases between. Germline lookup yields CDR1 KGHDR and CDR2 SFDVKD. The CDR3 is 16 amino acids. The origin of this receptor is a man in his late teens or twenties with Graves' hyperthyroidism. The chain links TRBV24-1 to TRBJ2-1, with a weak D call TRBD1 (6 bases). Specimen: blood. The DNA for the CDR3 is TGTGCCACCAGCCACCGTGGGGGCCGAGGTTCCGGTGAGCAGTTCTTC. Residues: CATSHRGGRGSGEQFF.